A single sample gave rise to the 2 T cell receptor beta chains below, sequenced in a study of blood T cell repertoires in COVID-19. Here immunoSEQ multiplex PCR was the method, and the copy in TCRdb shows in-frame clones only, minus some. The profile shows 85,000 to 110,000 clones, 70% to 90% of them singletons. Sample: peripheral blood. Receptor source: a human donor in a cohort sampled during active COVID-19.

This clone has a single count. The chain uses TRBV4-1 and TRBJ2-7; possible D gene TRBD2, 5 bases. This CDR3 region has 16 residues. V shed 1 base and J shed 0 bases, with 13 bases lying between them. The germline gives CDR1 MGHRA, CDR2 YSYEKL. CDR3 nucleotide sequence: TGCGCCAGCAGCCAAGTCTGGGGTCGGGGCTCCTACGAGCAGTACTTC. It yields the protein CASSQVWGRGSYEQYF.

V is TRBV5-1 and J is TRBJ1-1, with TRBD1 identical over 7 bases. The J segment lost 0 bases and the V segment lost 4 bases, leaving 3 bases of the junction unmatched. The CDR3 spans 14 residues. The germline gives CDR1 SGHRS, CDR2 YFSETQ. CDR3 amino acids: CASSPQGVNTEAFF. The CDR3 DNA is TGCGCCAGCAGCCCCCAGGGGGTGAACACTGAAGCTTTCTTT.